These T cell receptor beta chains were read from a single sample in a study of human T cells and chemical hapten exposure. Via MiXCR, TCRdb re-called the RACE reads, giving one row per CDR3 protein. The sample records more than 85,000 distinct CDR3 sequences, about 34% being singletons. The material was whole blood, obtained in connection with sensitization to the hapten diphenylcyclopropenone (DPC). These receptors originate from a middle-aged man with alopecia areata. Some clones in this sample may be carry-over from other donors' samples. Both conserved end residues are part of each CDR3. The size entry is marked missing in some rows and otherwise reads once, few, many or a size class.

NA	TRBV6-5	TRBJ2-5	CASRSLAGEPQYF
NA	TRBV10-3	TRBJ2-5	CAIRGQGEEGETQYF
few	TRBV18	TRBJ1-1	CASSQSPRNTEAFF
once	TRBV4-3	TRBJ2-7	CARGDEQYF
NA	TRBV27	TRBJ1-6	CASSLKGASSPLHF
many	TRBV7-9	TRBJ2-3	CASSSSSTDTQYF
NA	TRBV7-2	TRBJ2-3	CASSPWDRLTDTQYF
few	TRBV7-2	TRBJ2-3	CASSLDTQYF
NA	TRBV6-5	TRBJ2-2	CASRRSAAELFF
NA	TRBV6-5	TRBJ1-2	CATGTIYGYTF
NA	TRBV5-1	TRBJ1-1	CASSYWTGNGINTEAFF
NA	TRBV7-2	TRBJ2-7	CASSPTGVEEQYF
NA	TRBV6-2/TRBV6-3	TRBJ1-2	CASMDIQADGYTF
NA	TRBV20-1	TRBJ2-3	CSAHDSYTDTQYF
NA	TRBV14	TRBJ2-5	CASSQERRGGETQYF
NA	TRBV20-1	TRBJ2-7	CSAEDRNTYEQYF
NA	TRBV28	TRBJ2-2	CASSVNSGWTGELFF
NA	TRBV3-1	TRBJ2-2	CASSQGTSRPGELFF
NA	TRBV11-2	TRBJ2-2	CANRQGANTGELFF
few	TRBV29-1	TRBJ2-1	CSVGRGSSYNEQFF
few	TRBV6-2/TRBV6-3	TRBJ2-5	CASSYVQETQYF
few	TRBV24-1	TRBJ2-3	CATDSGLTDTQYF
NA	TRBV12-3/TRBV12-4	TRBJ2-3	CASNDKTSTDTQYF
NA	TRBV28	TRBJ1-5	CASSLLGAINQPQHF
NA	TRBV24-1	TRBJ2-7	CATSEPGQGSYEQYF
few	TRBV6-1	TRBJ2-1	CASSERPQGEQFF
once	TRBV6-5	TRBJ2-3	CASSYGGVAGVGVDTQYF
NA	TRBV4-3	TRBJ2-7	CASSRIRYEQYF
NA	TRBV10-3	TRBJ2-7	CAISEEGFTYEQYF
few	TRBV25-1	TRBJ2-3	CASRAGPTQYF
few	TRBV29-1	TRBJ2-7	CSVELGQAASQYF
NA	TRBV29-1	TRBJ2-7	CSVGGAGGSQQYF
NA	TRBV7-2	TRBJ2-2	CASSRDRAAGELFF
NA	TRBV20-1	TRBJ1-5	CSASRQGWSNQPQHF
NA	TRBV6-6	TRBJ2-1	CASRLTGTGLYNEQFF
NA	TRBV5-5	TRBJ2-5	CASSSIPGEKTQYF
few	TRBV7-2	TRBJ1-5	CASSPQGQPQHF
NA	TRBV27	TRBJ2-7	CASSFKRAYSSYEQYF
NA	TRBV7-9	TRBJ2-2	CASSLASTGTGELFF
few	TRBV9	TRBJ2-7	CASSVQAGGSQQYF
NA	TRBV12-3/TRBV12-4	TRBJ1-1	CASSFRQMNTEAFF
NA	TRBV18	TRBJ2-2	CASSPPTSGQRAGELFF
NA	TRBV28	TRBJ1-1	CASSNLNTEAFF
few	TRBV7-2	TRBJ1-4	CASSLMPGKLFF
NA	TRBV21-1	TRBJ2-5	CASSKVITGLQETQYF
few	TRBV7-3	TRBJ1-2	CASSPGTRNGYTF
few	TRBV7-2	TRBJ2-3	CASSLVAGPGADTQYF
NA	TRBV9	TRBJ1-4	CASSGDSLGEKLFF
few	TRBV5-1	TRBJ1-1	CASSLEYTEAFF
once	TRBV20-1	TRBJ2-4	CSASEGTRKDIQYF
few	TRBV28	TRBJ1-5	CASRQATQPQHF
NA	TRBV29-1	TRBJ2-5	CSVDRAGRETQYF
few	TRBV6-2/TRBV6-3	TRBJ1-5	CASRTGEGQPQHF
NA	TRBV6-5	TRBJ1-2	CASKREATNYGYTF